The rows below give T cell receptor beta chains drawn from one sample of a study of blood T cell repertoires in COVID-19. The table came from immunoSEQ multiplex PCR; TCRdb's copy has only in-frame clones and leaves some out. The sample records approximately 60,000 clones, 76% being singletons. Sequencing was performed on peripheral blood. Every receptor here comes from a man aged 50 or older with active or convalescent COVID-19. Each CDR3 is given without its conserved first and last residue. Clone size is given for some rows only: seen once, a few or many times, or a class if the clone is expanded.

>TRBJ2-2|-|TRBV19
ASSTGGRSGELF
>TRBJ2-3|once|TRBV7-2
ASSLAGHPTDTQY
>TRBJ1-3|once|TRBV25-1
ASSERGRSGNTIY
>TRBJ1-2|-|TRBV4-1
ASSQERDRSYGYT
>TRBJ2-1|-|TRBV7-8
ASSSRGVGRNEQF
>TRBJ2-3|once|TRBV7-2
ASSLGVRGADTQY
>TRBJ2-1|-|TRBV18
ASSMSGGASGEQF
>TRBJ2-1|-|TRBV14
ASSPPGLAGNNEQF
>TRBJ1-3|-|TRBV3-1/TRBV3-2
ASSQGISFGNTIY
>TRBJ2-5|-|TRBV25-1
ASSEILNTETQY
>TRBJ2-1|-|TRBV7-8
ASSLGLAGGVGYNEQF
>TRBJ1-1|-|TRBV7-8
ASSLGTGYARTEAF
>TRBJ1-1|-|TRBV19
ASSFRQGGETEAF
>TRBJ1-4|-|TRBV6-5
ASGRDRAEKLF
>TRBJ1-4|-|TRBV3-1/TRBV3-2
ASSQGRTGALGEKLF
>TRBJ1-2|-|TRBV5-1
ASSIGLSEDYGYT
>TRBJ2-7|few|TRBV29-1
SSRLAGDGEQY
>TRBJ2-1|few|TRBV7-2
ASSLAGVTYNEQF
>TRBJ1-2|-|TRBV6-5
ASSYVEGVVSYT
>TRBJ2-3|-|TRBV28
ASNGGFSDTQY